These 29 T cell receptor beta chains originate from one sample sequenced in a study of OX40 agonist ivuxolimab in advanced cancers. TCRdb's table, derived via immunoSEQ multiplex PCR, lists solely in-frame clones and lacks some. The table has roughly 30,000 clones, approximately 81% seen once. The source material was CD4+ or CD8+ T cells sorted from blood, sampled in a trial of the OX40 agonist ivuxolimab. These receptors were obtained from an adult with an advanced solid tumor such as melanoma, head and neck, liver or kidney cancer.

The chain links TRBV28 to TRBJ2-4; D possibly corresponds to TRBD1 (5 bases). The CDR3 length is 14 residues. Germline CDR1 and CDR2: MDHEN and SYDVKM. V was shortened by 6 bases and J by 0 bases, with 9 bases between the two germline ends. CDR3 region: CASRQALAKNIQYF. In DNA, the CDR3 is TGTGCCAGCAGACAGGCTTTAGCCAAAAACATTCAGTACTTC.

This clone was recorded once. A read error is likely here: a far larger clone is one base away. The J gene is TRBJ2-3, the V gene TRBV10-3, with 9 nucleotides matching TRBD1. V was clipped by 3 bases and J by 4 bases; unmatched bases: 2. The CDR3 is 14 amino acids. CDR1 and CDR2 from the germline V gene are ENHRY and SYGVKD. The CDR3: CAISDGQGSDTQYF. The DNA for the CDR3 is TGTGCCATCAGTGATGGACAGGGGTCAGATACGCAGTATTTT.

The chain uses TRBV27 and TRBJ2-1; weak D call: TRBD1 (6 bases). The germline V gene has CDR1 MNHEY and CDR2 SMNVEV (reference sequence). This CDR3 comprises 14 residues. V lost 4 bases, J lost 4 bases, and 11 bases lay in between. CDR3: CASSSPTGYNEQFF. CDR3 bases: TGTGCCAGCAGTTCTCCGACAGGTTACAATGAGCAGTTCTTC.

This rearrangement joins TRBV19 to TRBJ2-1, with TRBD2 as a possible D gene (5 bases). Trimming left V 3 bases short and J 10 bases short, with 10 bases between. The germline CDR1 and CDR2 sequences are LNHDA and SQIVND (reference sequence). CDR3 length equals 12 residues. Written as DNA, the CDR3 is TGTGCCAGTAGTATGGCACCGGGGGAGCAGTTCTTC. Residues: CASSMAPGEQFF.

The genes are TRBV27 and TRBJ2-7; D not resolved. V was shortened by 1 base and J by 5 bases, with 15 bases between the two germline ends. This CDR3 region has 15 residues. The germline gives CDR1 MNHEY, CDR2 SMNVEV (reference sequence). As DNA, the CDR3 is TGTGCCAGCAGTTTATATGGGGTAGTGATCCACGAGCAGTACTTC. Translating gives CASSLYGVVIHEQYF.

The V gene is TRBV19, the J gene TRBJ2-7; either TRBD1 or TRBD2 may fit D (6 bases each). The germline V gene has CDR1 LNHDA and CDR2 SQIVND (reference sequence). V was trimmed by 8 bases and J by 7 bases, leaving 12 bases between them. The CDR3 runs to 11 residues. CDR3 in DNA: TGTGCCAGTTTGGGGGGCTCAGAGCAGTACTTC. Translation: CASLGGSEQYF.

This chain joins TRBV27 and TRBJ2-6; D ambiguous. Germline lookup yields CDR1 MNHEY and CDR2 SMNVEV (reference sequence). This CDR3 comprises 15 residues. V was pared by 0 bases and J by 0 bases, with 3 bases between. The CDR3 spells CASSLSYSGANVLTF. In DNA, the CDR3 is TGTGCCAGCAGTTTATCTTACTCTGGGGCCAACGTCCTGACTTTC.

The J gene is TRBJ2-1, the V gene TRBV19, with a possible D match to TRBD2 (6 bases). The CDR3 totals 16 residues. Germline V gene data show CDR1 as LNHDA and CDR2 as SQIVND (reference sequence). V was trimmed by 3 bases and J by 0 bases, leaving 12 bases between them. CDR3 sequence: CASSIGGFSSYNEQFF. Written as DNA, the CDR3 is TGTGCCAGTAGTATCGGAGGGTTTAGCTCCTACAATGAGCAGTTCTTC. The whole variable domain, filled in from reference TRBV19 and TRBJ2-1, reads DGGITQSPKYLFRKEGQNVTLSCEQNLNHDAMYWYRQDPGQGLRLIYYSQIVNDFQKGDIAEGYSVSREKKESFPLTVTSAQKNPTAFYLCASSIGGFSSYNEQFFGPGTRLTVL.

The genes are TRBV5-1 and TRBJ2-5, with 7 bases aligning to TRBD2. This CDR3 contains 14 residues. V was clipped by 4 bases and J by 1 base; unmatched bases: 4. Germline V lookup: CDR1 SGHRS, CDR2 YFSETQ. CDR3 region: CASSPTGGQETQYF. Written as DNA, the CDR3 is TGCGCCAGCAGCCCCACGGGGGGCCAAGAGACCCAGTACTTC.

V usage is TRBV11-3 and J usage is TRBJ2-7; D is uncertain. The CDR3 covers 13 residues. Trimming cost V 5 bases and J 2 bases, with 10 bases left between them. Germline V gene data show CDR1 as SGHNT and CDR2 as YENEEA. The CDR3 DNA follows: TGTGCCAGCAGCCATTCGACCACCTACGAGCAGTACTTC. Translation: CASSHSTTYEQYF.

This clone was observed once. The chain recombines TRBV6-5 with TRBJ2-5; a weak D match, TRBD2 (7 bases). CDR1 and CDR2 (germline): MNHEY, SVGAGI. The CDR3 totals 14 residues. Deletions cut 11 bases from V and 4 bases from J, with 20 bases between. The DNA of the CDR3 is TGTGCCGGCACCGCGTCGGGGGGCGCAGAGACCCAGTACTTC. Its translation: CAGTASGGAETQYF.

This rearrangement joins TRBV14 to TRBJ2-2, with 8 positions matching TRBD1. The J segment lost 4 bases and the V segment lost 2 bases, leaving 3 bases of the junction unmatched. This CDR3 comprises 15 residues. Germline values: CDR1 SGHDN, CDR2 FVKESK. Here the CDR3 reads CASSQRDRTTGELFF. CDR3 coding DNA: TGTGCCAGCAGCCAACGGGACAGGACCACCGGGGAGCTGTTTTTT.

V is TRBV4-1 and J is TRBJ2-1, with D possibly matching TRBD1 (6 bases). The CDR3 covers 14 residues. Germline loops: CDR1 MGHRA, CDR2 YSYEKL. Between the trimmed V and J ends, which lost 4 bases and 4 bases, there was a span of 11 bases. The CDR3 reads CASSLDRSYNEQFF. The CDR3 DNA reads TGCGCCAGCAGCCTAGACAGGTCTTACAATGAGCAGTTCTTC.

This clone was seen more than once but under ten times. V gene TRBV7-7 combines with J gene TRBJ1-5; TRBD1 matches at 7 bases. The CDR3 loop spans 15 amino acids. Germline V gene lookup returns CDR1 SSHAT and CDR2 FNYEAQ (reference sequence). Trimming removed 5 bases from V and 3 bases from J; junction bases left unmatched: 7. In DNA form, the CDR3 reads TGTGCCAGCAGCCCCGGGACAGTTACCAATCAGCCCCAGCATTTT. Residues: CASSPGTVTNQPQHF.

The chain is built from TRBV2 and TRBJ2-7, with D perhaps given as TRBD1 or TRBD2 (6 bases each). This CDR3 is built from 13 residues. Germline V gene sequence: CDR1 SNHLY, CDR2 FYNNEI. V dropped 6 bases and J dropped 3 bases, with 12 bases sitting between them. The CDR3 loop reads CASRTEGDYEQYF. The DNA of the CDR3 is TGTGCCAGCAGGACGGAGGGGGACTACGAGCAGTACTTC. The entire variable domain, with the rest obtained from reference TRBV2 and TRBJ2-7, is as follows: EPEVTQTPSHQVTQMGQEVILRCVPISNHLYFYWYRQILGQKVEFLVSFYNNEISEKSEIFDDQFSVERPDGSNFTLKIRSTKLEDSAMYFCASRTEGDYEQYFGPGTRLTVT.

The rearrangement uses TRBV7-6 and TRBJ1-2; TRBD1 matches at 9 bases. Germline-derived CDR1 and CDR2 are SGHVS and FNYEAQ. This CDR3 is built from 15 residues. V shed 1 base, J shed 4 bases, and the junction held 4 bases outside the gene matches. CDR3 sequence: CASSLGQGGVYGYTF. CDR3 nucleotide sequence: TGTGCCAGCAGCTTAGGACAGGGGGGAGTCTATGGCTACACCTTC.

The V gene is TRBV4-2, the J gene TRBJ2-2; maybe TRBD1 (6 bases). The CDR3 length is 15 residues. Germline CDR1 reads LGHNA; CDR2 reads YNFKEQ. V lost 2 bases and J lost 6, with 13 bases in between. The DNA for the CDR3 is TGTGCCAGCAGCCAACTTGGGGGCGCGTCCGGGGAGCTGTTTTTT. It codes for CASSQLGGASGELFF.

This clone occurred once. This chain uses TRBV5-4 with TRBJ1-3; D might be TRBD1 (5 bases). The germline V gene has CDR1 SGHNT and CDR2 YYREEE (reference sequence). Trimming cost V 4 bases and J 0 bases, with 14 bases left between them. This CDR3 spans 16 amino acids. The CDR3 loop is CASSVRDGRSGNTIYF. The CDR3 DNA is TGTGCCAGCAGCGTTAGGGACGGGCGCTCTGGAAACACCATATATTTT.

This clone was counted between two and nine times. Written as DNA, the CDR3 is TGTGCCAGCAGTCCAGGGGTAGCGGGGGCAGGGGAGCAGTACTTC. Residues: CASSPGVAGAGEQYF. The chain joins TRBV6-1 to TRBJ2-7; 9 bases are a match to TRBD2. The V gene end was trimmed by 5 bases and the J gene end by 7 bases; junction bases not matched to a gene: 12. The CDR3 is made up of 15 amino acids. Germline CDR1 MNHNS, CDR2 SASEGT.

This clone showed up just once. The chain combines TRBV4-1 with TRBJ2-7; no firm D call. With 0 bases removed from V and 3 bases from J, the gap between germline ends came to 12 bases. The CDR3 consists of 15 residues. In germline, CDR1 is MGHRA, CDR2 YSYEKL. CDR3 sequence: CASSQEVAYVYEQYF. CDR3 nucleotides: TGCGCCAGCAGCCAAGAGGTTGCCTACGTCTACGAGCAGTACTTC.

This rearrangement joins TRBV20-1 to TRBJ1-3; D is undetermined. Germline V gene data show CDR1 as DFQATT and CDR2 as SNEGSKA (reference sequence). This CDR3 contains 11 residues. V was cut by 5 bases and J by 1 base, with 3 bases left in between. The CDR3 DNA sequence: TGCAGTGCTTTTTCTGGAAACACCATATATTTT. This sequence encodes CSAFSGNTIYF.

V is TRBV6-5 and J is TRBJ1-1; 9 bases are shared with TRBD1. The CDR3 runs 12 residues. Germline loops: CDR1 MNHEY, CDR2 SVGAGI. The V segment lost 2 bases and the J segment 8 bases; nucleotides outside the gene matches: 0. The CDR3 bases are TGTGCCAGCAGTTACGGGACAGGGGAAGCTTTCTTT. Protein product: CASSYGTGEAFF.

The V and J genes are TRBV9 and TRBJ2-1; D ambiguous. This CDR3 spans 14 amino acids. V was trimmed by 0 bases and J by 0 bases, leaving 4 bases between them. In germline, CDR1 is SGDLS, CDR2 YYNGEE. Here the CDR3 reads CASSVAASYNEQFF. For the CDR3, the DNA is TGTGCCAGCAGCGTAGCCGCCTCCTACAATGAGCAGTTCTTC.

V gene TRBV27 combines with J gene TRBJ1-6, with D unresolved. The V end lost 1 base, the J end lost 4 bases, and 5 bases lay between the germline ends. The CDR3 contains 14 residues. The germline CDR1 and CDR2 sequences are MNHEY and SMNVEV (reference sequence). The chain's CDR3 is CASSLLGYNSPLHF. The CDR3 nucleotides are TGTGCCAGCAGTTTATTAGGATATAATTCACCCCTCCACTTT.

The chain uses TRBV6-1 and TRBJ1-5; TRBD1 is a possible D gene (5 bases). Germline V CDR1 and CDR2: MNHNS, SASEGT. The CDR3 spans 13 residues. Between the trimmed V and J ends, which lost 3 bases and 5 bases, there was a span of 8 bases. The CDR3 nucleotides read TGTGCCAGCAGTGACTGGGGGGATCAGCCCCAGCATTTT. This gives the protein CASSDWGDQPQHF.

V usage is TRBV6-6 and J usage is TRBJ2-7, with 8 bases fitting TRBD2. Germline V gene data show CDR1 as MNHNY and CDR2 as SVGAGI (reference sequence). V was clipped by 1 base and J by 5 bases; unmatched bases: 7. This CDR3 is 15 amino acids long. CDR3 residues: CASSYLGLGDDEQYF. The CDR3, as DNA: TGTGCCAGCAGTTACTTGGGACTAGGGGACGACGAGCAGTACTTC.

DNA of the CDR3: TGTGCCAGCAGCCCCGGACAGATGAACACTGAAGCTTTCTTT. It translates to CASSPGQMNTEAFF. The V gene is TRBV7-6, the J gene TRBJ1-1; D is perhaps TRBD1 (6 bases). The germline V gene has CDR1 SGHVS and CDR2 FNYEAQ. The V gene lost 5 bases and the J gene lost 0 bases, with 10 bases spanning the gap. The CDR3 consists of 14 residues.

The CDR3 nucleotides are TGTGCCAGCAGTTACTCCCTTAACTACGAGCAGTACTTC. It yields the protein CASSYSLNYEQYF. The chain combines TRBV6-5 with TRBJ2-7, with D uncertain. Germline V CDR1 and CDR2: MNHEY, SVGAGI. The CDR3 spans 13 residues. V was clipped by 0 bases and J by 3 bases, with 6 bases between them.

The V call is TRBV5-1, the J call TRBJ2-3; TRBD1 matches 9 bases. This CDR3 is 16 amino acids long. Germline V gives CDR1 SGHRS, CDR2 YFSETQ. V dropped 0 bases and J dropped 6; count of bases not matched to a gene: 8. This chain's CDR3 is CASSLDGTGYRDTQYF. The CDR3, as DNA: TGCGCCAGCAGCTTGGACGGGACAGGGTATCGGGATACGCAGTATTTT.